One and the same sample provided the 7 T cell receptor beta chains below, sequenced in a study of CD8 T cells in Susac syndrome (dated by TCRdb to the late 2010s). Library preparation used the immunoSEQ multiplex PCR assay. RNA was extracted with the RNeasy kit and roughly 0.5 to 1 ug was reverse transcribed using random hexamers. The public sequencing data were trimmed at Q25 with fastp and processed into clonotypes with MiXCR by TCRdb, which kept only in-frame beta chains. Rows are combined by CDR3 protein, so each entry shows the most common genes and DNA. The sample table records over 200,000 distinct CDR3 sequences; roughly 94% of these occur just once. 0.082% of the sample is taken by the ten largest. Sequencing was done on a sample of CD4+ T cells from PBMCs. These receptors came from a human donor with multiple sclerosis.

This clonotype has a single count. The genes are TRBV11-1 and TRBJ2-3; 10 positions match TRBD2. Germline values: CDR1 SGHAT, CDR2 FQDESV (reference sequence). Unmatched junction bases numbered 6, after V lost 5 bases and J lost 1 base. The CDR3 length is 16 residues. CDR3 nucleotides: TGTGCCAGCAGCCGAATCGGGACTAGCGGCACAGATACGCAGTATTTT. It codes for CASSRIGTSGTDTQYF.

This sequence joins TRBV20-1 and TRBJ1-5; 8 bases map to TRBD1. Trimming cost V 3 bases and J 9 bases; bases outside gene matches: 7. Germline V CDR1 and CDR2: DFQATT, SNEGSKA (reference sequence). The CDR3 is 13 residues long. The CDR3 region is CSARITGGGPQHF. The CDR3 nucleotides are TGCAGTGCTAGGATAACAGGGGGGGGGCCCCAGCATTTT.

The rearrangement joins TRBV5-1 to TRBJ2-5, with 7 positions matching TRBD2. CDR3 length: 14 residues. The germline V gene encodes CDR1 SGHRS and CDR2 YFSETQ. Losses at the gene ends were 5 bases for V and 3 bases for J; bases not matched to a gene: 7. The CDR3 DNA follows: TGCGCCAGCAGTGGTAGCGGGTATGAAGAGACCCAGTACTTC. Translating gives CASSGSGYEETQYF.

J is TRBJ2-7 and V is TRBV20-1, with D possibly called TRBD1 or TRBD2 (5 bases each). This CDR3 has 14 amino acids. Trimming left V 0 bases short and J 1 base short, with 10 bases between. Germline loops: CDR1 DFQATT, CDR2 SNEGSKA (reference sequence). The CDR3 sequence: CSARDRGRSYEQYF. The DNA for the CDR3 is TGCAGTGCTAGAGACCGGGGCAGGTCCTACGAGCAGTACTTC.

This clonotype showed up just once. The chain has TRBV29-1 and TRBJ2-1; TRBD2 matches 11 bases. CDR1 is SQVTM, CDR2 ANQGSEA, per germline. This CDR3 comprises 14 residues. The trim removed 4 bases at V and 6 bases at J, leaving 5 bases unmatched. CDR3 loop: CSVVPGLAGNEQFF. CDR3 DNA sequence: TGCAGCGTTGTCCCCGGACTAGCGGGCAATGAGCAGTTCTTC.

The chain combines TRBV12-3 or TRBV12-4 with TRBJ2-3; TRBD2 matches 7 bases. The junction had 8 bases not matched to a gene; V was cut back by 7 bases and J by 4 bases. CDR3 length: 14 residues. The CDR3 bases are TGTGCCAGCAAAAGACTAGCTAGCTCAGATACGCAGTATTTT. This codes for CASKRLASSDTQYF.

The V call is TRBV7-8, the J call TRBJ1-1, with 8 positions matching TRBD1. CDR1 and CDR2 from the germline V gene are SGHVS and FQNEAQ. The CDR3 runs 16 residues. Trimming cost V 2 bases and J 2 bases; bases outside gene matches: 7. The CDR3 sequence is CASSLRAGGFNTEAFF. The CDR3 DNA sequence: TGTGCCAGCAGCTTAAGGGCAGGGGGCTTTAACACTGAAGCTTTCTTT.